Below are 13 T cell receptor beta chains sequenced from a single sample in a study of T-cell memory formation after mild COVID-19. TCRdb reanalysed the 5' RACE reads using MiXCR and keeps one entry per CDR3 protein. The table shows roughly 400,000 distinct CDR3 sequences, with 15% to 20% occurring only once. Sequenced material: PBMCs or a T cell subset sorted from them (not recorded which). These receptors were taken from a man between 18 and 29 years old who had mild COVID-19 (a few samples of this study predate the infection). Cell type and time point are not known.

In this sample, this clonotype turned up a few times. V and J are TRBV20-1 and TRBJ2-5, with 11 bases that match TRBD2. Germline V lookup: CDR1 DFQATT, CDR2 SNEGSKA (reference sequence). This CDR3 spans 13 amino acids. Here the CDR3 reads CSTNSGGGETQYF. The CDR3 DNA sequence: TGCAGCACCAATAGCGGGGGGGGAGAGACCCAGTACTTC.

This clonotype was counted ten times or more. CDR3 sequence: CASRPVGYGYTF. CDR3 DNA: TGTGCCAGCAGGCCGGTTGGCTATGGCTACACCTTC. The chain couples TRBV6-5 to TRBJ1-2; no clear D. Trimming took 6 bases from V and 4 from J, leaving 9 bases between them. The CDR3 contains 12 residues. Germline values: CDR1 MNHEY, CDR2 SVGAGI.

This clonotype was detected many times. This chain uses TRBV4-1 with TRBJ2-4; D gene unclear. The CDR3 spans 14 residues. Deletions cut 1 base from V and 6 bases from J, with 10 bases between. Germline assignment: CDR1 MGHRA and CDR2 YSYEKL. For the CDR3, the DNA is TGCGCCAGCAGCCAAGGTCTTCGGGCAAACATTCAGTACTTC. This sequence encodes CASSQGLRANIQYF.

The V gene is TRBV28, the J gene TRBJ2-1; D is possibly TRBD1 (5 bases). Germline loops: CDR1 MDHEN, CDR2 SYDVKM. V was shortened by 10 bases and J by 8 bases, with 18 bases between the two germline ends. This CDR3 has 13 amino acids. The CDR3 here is CATEPQGYYEQFF. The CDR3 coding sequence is TGTGCCACCGAGCCGCAGGGTTATTATGAGCAGTTCTTC.

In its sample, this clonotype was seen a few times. The CDR3 loop reads CASSETGPHGSRNEQYF. In nucleotides, the CDR3 is TGCGCCAGCAGTGAAACCGGACCCCATGGCTCGCGCAACGAGCAGTACTTC. J is TRBJ2-7 and V is TRBV10-2; D uncertain. This CDR3 spans 17 amino acids. The germline V gene has CDR1 WSHSY and CDR2 SAAADI. Trimming took off 3 bases at V and 5 bases at J, with 23 bases between the two ends.

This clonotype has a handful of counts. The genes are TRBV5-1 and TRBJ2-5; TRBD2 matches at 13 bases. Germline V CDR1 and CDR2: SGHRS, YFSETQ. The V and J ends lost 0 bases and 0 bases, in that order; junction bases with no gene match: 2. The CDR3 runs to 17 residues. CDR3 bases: TGCGCCAGCAGCTTGGGACTAGCGGGGGGAGACCAAGAGACCCAGTACTTC. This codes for CASSLGLAGGDQETQYF.

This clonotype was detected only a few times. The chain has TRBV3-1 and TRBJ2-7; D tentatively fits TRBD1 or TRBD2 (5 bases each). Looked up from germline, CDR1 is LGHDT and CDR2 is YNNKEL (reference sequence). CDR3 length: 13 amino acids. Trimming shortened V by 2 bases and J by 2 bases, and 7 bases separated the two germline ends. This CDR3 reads CASSQRGAYEQYV. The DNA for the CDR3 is TGTGCCAGCAGCCAAAGGGGAGCCTACGAGCAGTACGTC.

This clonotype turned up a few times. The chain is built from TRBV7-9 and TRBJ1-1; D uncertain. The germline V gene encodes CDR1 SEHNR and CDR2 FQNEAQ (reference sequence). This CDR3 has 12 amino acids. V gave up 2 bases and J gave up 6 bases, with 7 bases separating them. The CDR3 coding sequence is TGTGCCAGCAGCTTAAGTAGCCCTGAAGCTTTCTTT. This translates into CASSLSSPEAFF.

CDR3 loop: CASSERAGGELFF. CDR3 sequence (DNA): TGTGCCAGCAGCGAGAGGGCGGGCGGGGAGCTGTTTTTT. The chain recombines TRBV9 with TRBJ2-2; possible D gene TRBD2, 5 bases. This CDR3 region has 13 residues. Germline values: CDR1 SGDLS, CDR2 YYNGEE. The V end lost 3 bases, the J end lost 7 bases, and 10 bases lay between the germline ends.

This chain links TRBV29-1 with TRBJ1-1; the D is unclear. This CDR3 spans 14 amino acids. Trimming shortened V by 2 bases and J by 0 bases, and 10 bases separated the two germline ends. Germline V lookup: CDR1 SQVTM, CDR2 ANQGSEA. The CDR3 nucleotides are TGCAGCGTTGAATCGGGCAGAATGAACACTGAAGCTTTCTTT. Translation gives CSVESGRMNTEAFF.

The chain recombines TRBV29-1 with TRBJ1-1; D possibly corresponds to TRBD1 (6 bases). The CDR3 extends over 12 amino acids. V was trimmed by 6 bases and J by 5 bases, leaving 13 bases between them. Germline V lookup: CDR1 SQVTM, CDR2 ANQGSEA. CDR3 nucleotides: TGCAGCGTAAAGGGGGGTAATACTGAAGCTTTCTTT. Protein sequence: CSVKGGNTEAFF.

The CDR3 region has the DNA TGTGCCAGCAGGGACAGGGGTGAAGCTTTCTTT. Protein: CASRDRGEAFF. The chain recombines TRBV12-3 or TRBV12-4 with TRBJ1-1; 9 bases match TRBD1. V trimming: 6 bases; J trimming: 7 bases; junction bases outside the gene matches: 0. The CDR3 length is 11 residues.

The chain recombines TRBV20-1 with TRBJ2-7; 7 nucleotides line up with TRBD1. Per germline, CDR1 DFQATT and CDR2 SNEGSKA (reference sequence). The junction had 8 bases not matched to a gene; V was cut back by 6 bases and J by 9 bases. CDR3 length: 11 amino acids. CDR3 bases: TGCAGTGCAAGACAGGGACCGGTGCAGTACTTC. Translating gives CSARQGPVQYF.